Each of the 9 T cell receptor gamma chains below was sequenced from the same sample in a study of gamma delta lymphoproliferative disorders and STAT genes. With CATT, TCRdb re-called clones from the multiplex PCR reads. The sample holds approximately 2,200 gamma-chain clones, approximately 10% seen once. PBMCs from patients and controls supplied the genomic DNA for sequencing. The sequenced sample consisted of blood. These receptor sequences come from a human donor in good health.

Sample share makes this clone medium-sized. V usage is TRGV10 and J usage is TRGJ1 or TRGJ2. TCRdb records no J gene; here it was assigned by comparing the DNA to germline. TRGV10 is an open reading frame whose function is uncertain. The ends lost 8 bases at V and 0 bases at J; junction bases unmatched: 8. The CDR3 extends over 14 amino acids. The CDR3 coding sequence is TGTGCTGCGTGGGATACGTCGAATTATTATAAGAAACTCTTT. This encodes CAAWDTSNYYKKLF.

By share of the sample, this clone is medium-sized. This chain connects TRGV9 to TRGJP. TCRdb carries no J gene annotation; the J gene was assigned here by matching the DNA with germline. The length of the CDR3 is 16 residues. J gave up 4 bases and V 4 bases, and 4 bases lay outside the gene matches. Germline V CDR1 and CDR2: GITISATS, ISYDGTV (reference sequence). The CDR3 is CALWEFQELGKKIKVF. The CDR3 DNA is TGTGCCTTGTGGGAATTTCAAGAGTTGGGCAAAAAAATCAAGGTATTT.

This clone is medium-sized in the sample. TRGV9 is the V gene, and the J gene was not called. The CDR3 is 10 residues long. CDR1 and CDR2 (germline): GITISATS, ISYDGTV (reference sequence). CDR3 bases: TGTGCCTTGTGGGAGGTGAGCGAACTCTTT. Protein sequence: CALWEVSELF.

This sequence joins TRGV11 and TRGJ1 or TRGJ2. Because TCRdb records no J gene, it was assigned here through a match of the DNA to germline. TRGV11 is an open reading frame, and its role is uncertain. V was clipped by 4 bases and J by 7 bases; unmatched bases: 13. The CDR3 runs 15 residues. The CDR3 bases are TGTGCCTGCTGGATTAGACCTTCTTTCTACTATAAGAAACTCTTT. As protein: CACWIRPSFYYKKLF.

This clone is labeled as medium-sized. V usage is TRGV8 and J usage is TRGJ1 or TRGJ2. Matching the DNA to germline supplied the J gene, which TCRdb does not give. The CDR3 covers 14 residues. Germline values: CDR1 VENAVY, CDR2 YDSYNSRV. The V segment lost 2 bases and the J segment 5 bases; nucleotides outside the gene matches: 9. The CDR3 DNA follows: TGTGCCACCTGGGATACCGTATCGAATTATAAGAAACTCTTT. It yields the protein CATWDTVSNYKKLF.

This clone counts as medium-sized. CDR3 sequence: CAAWDYYYKKLF. Written as DNA, the CDR3 is TGTGCTGCGTGGGATTATTATTATAAGAAACTCTTT. The chain links TRGV10 to TRGJ1 or TRGJ2. TCRdb records no J gene; here it was assigned by comparing the DNA to germline. TRGV10 is known as an ORF, though its function is uncertain. CDR3 length equals 12 residues. With 8 bases clipped from V and 2 bases from J, the junction kept 4 bases outside the gene matches.

This clone is judged large. The limits of the CDR3 on the DNA are not certain, so only TCRdb's listed CDR3 is given. There is no J gene call, but TRGV11 is given as the V gene. TRGV11 is noted as an ORF with a role that remains uncertain. The CDR3 has 17 residues if both end residues are counted. CDR3 residues: CTTVPAGLGTSGWFKIF.

By share, this clone ranks as medium-sized. The chain is built from TRGV4 and TRGJ1 or TRGJ2. In the absence of a J gene in TCRdb, the DNA was matched to germline to assign it here. The CDR3 consists of 15 residues. V was clipped by 5 bases and J by 0 bases; unmatched bases: 10. CDR1 and CDR2 from the germline V gene are EGSTGY and YDSYTSSV. CDR3 loop: CATWANTRNYYKKLF. CDR3 bases: TGTGCCACCTGGGCTAATACTCGGAATTATTATAAGAAACTCTTT.

This clone is medium-sized in the sample. The chain joins TRGV9 to TRGJP. TCRdb does not report a J gene; here it was assigned by matching the DNA to germline references. Per the germline V gene, CDR1 is GITISATS and CDR2 is ISYDGTV (reference sequence). This CDR3 region has 18 residues. V shed 2 bases, J shed 5 bases, and the junction held 9 bases outside the gene matches. In DNA form, the CDR3 reads TGTGCCTTGTGGGAGGCCCACAAGGAAGAGTTGGGCAAAAAAATCAAGGTATTT. Amino acids: CALWEAHKEELGKKIKVF.